These 16 T cell receptor beta chains were all obtained from the same sample, sequenced in a study of identical twins. TCRdb used MiXCR to reprocess the 5' RACE reads, holding one entry per CDR3 protein. The data show 250,000 to 300,000 distinct CDR3 sequences, over 8.5% seen once. This same sample was also part of a study on yellow fever vaccine responses in identical twins.

Sequencing input: CD8+ T cells sorted from blood. The receptors stem from a woman aged 18-29 years in good health.

This clonotype was observed at least ten times. This sequence joins TRBV6-2 or TRBV6-3 and TRBJ2-7; D gene uncertain. V was shortened by 0 bases and J by 3 bases, with 12 bases between the two germline ends. The CDR3 is 15 amino acids. Germline V gene lookup returns CDR1 MNHEY and CDR2 SVGEGT. The CDR3 protein is CASSYSPGSFYEQYF. The CDR3 nucleotides read TGTGCCAGCAGTTACTCTCCAGGAAGCTTCTACGAGCAGTACTTC.

V usage is TRBV4-2 and J usage is TRBJ1-2, with 9 bases fitting TRBD1. Losses at the gene ends were 4 bases for V and 6 bases for J; bases not matched to a gene: 3. The CDR3 runs to 13 residues. CDR1 is LGHNA, CDR2 YNFKEQ, per germline. The CDR3 is CASSPRDRDGYTF. DNA of the CDR3: TGTGCCAGCAGCCCGCGGGACAGGGATGGCTACACCTTC.

The chain combines TRBV7-9 with TRBJ1-3; tentatively, D is TRBD1 (6 bases). From germline, CDR1 is SEHNR and CDR2 FQNEAQ (reference sequence). The CDR3 is 16 amino acids. Trimming shortened V by 4 bases and J by 0 bases, and 13 bases separated the two germline ends. The CDR3 coding sequence is TGTGCCAGCAGCTCCCTGAAGGGGGACTCTGGAAACACCATATATTTT. The encoded protein is CASSSLKGDSGNTIYF.

This clonotype was found a few times. This chain uses TRBV27 with TRBJ1-2; 8 bases are a match to TRBD1. In germline, CDR1 is MNHEY, CDR2 SMNVEV (reference sequence). The trim removed 3 bases at V and 3 bases at J, leaving 0 bases unmatched. This CDR3 spans 13 amino acids. The CDR3 spells CASSLTGDYGYTF. The CDR3 DNA sequence: TGTGCCAGCAGTTTGACAGGGGACTATGGCTACACCTTC.

There are many counts of this clonotype. V and J are TRBV5-4 and TRBJ2-1, with 13 bases fitting TRBD2. Germline CDR1 and CDR2: SGHNT and YYREEE (reference sequence). The trim removed 0 bases at V and 0 bases at J, leaving 12 bases unmatched. The CDR3 contains 21 residues. The CDR3 reads CASSLVRGTSGGASSYNEQFF. The CDR3 bases are TGTGCCAGCAGCTTGGTGCGTGGTACTAGCGGGGGGGCTAGCTCCTACAATGAGCAGTTCTTC.

The rearrangement uses TRBV12-5 and TRBJ2-5; TRBD2 aligns across 13 bases. This CDR3 spans 15 amino acids. CDR1 is LGHNT and CDR2 is FRNRAP in the germline V gene. After removal of 5 bases from V and 4 bases from J, the junction contained 4 bases not matched to a gene. The CDR3 nucleotides read TGTGCTAGTGGTCAGGGACTAGCGGGACGAGAGACCCAGTACTTC. Translating gives CASGQGLAGRETQYF.

This clonotype was seen many times. V is TRBV7-9 and J is TRBJ1-3, with D maybe TRBD1 (5 bases). Per germline, CDR1 SEHNR and CDR2 FQNEAQ (reference sequence). V gave up 8 bases and J gave up 0 bases, with 11 bases separating them. The CDR3 totals 14 residues. Here the CDR3 reads CASPGPYSGNTIYF. The CDR3 nucleotides are TGTGCCAGCCCGGGACCTTACTCTGGAAACACCATATATTTT.

This clonotype was observed at least ten times. Here the CDR3 reads CASMGLALLYEQYF. CDR3 DNA sequence: TGTGCCAGCATGGGACTGGCTCTACTCTACGAGCAGTACTTC. The chain couples TRBV2 to TRBJ2-7, with D tentatively TRBD2 (6 bases). The CDR3 has 14 residues. Trimming stripped 7 bases from V and 3 bases from J, with 16 bases between. Germline V lookup: CDR1 SNHLY, CDR2 FYNNEI.

The rearrangement uses TRBV28 and TRBJ2-7, with 8 nucleotides matching TRBD1. The CDR3 spans 16 residues. Germline lookup yields CDR1 MDHEN and CDR2 SYDVKM. The junction had 15 bases not matched to a gene; V was cut back by 5 bases and J by 6 bases. CDR3 DNA: TGTGCCAGCAGTGACCCCCGGACAGGGTATGGTTTCGAGCAGTACTTC. It is translated as CASSDPRTGYGFEQYF.

In this sample, this clonotype turned up a few times. The chain joins TRBV6-5 to TRBJ2-1; D is possibly TRBD2 (6 bases). CDR1 and CDR2 (germline): MNHEY, SVGAGI. This CDR3 contains 15 residues. The V gene lost 4 bases and the J gene lost 5 bases, with 15 bases spanning the gap. CDR3 bases: TGTGCCAGCAGTTCTAGCGTTGGGAGGAACAATGAGCAGTTCTTC. Translated: CASSSSVGRNNEQFF.

The V gene is TRBV7-9, the J gene TRBJ1-5; D ambiguous. Germline V lookup: CDR1 SEHNR, CDR2 FQNEAQ (reference sequence). Trimming removed 3 bases from V and 7 bases from J, with 19 bases in between. The CDR3 is 16 amino acids. The CDR3 loop is CASSFVGSGLGQPQHF. CDR3 coding DNA: TGTGCCAGCAGCTTTGTTGGGTCAGGTCTAGGACAGCCCCAGCATTTT.

This chain connects TRBV7-2 to TRBJ2-7; 11 bases align to TRBD2. Germline trimming cut 4 bases from V and 2 bases from J; bases unmatched to any gene: 7. The CDR3 extends over 16 amino acids. Germline V gene data show CDR1 as SGHTA and CDR2 as FQGNSA. CDR3 nucleotides: TGTGCCAGCAGCTCGATACTAGCGGGAGCCCCCTACGAGCAGTACTTC. This encodes CASSSILAGAPYEQYF.

This clonotype has more than one count but fewer than ten. In nucleotides, the CDR3 is TGTGCCAGCAGCTTACGGATGGACGGATCCTACGAGCAGTACTTC. This codes for CASSLRMDGSYEQYF. The chain joins TRBV7-9 to TRBJ2-7; D is unclear. The germline V gene encodes CDR1 SEHNR and CDR2 FQNEAQ (reference sequence). The CDR3 consists of 15 residues. V was trimmed by 2 bases and J by 1 base, leaving 12 bases between them.

This clonotype was detected many times. The chain is built from TRBV28 and TRBJ2-2; perhaps TRBD1 as D (6 bases). V lost 1 base and J 7 bases, leaving 22 bases between the germline ends. This CDR3 is built from 18 residues. Germline values: CDR1 MDHEN, CDR2 SYDVKM. The CDR3 DNA reads as TGTGCCAGCAGTTTATTCTCCCCGATGGGGGCTGAGGTCGGGGAGCTGTTTTTT. Protein: CASSLFSPMGAEVGELFF.

In its sample, this clonotype was seen a few times. The chain combines TRBV3-1 with TRBJ2-1, with D uncertain. CDR1 is LGHDT and CDR2 is YNNKEL in the germline V gene (reference sequence). The CDR3 totals 11 residues. Trimming pared 8 bases from V and 4 bases from J, leaving 6 bases between. The CDR3 spells CASGRYNEQFF. The CDR3 DNA is TGTGCCAGCGGAAGATACAATGAGCAGTTCTTC.

This chain uses TRBV5-1 with TRBJ2-4, with 7 bases fitting TRBD1. The junction had 16 bases not matched to a gene; V was cut back by 4 bases and J by 3 bases. Looked up from germline, CDR1 is SGHRS and CDR2 is YFSETQ. The length of the CDR3 is 18 residues. The CDR3 DNA reads TGCGCCAGCAGCATCCCGACAGGGAATGAAGTCGGCAAAAACATTCAGTACTTC. Its protein product is CASSIPTGNEVGKNIQYF.